The rows below give T cell receptor beta chains drawn from one sample of a study of blood T cell repertoires in COVID-19. Sequencing used immunoSEQ multiplex PCR; TCRdb keeps in-frame clones, though not all of them. The sample includes around 230,000 clones, approximately 83% of them seen just once. Material for sequencing was peripheral blood. The receptors originated from a man aged 40-50 years with acute or convalescent COVID-19. Both conserved end residues are part of each CDR3.

j_call,v_call,cdr3_aa
TRBJ2-1,TRBV5-1,CASSFGGLAGGRNEQFF
TRBJ1-5,TRBV19,CASRAAGSYSNQPQHF
TRBJ2-7,TRBV19,CASSSGTDLYEQYF
TRBJ2-7,TRBV4-1,CASSHLGQGGYEQYF
TRBJ2-4,TRBV7-2,CASSFDRALAKNIQYF
TRBJ2-3,TRBV11-3,CASSSPLADTQYF
TRBJ2-1,TRBV7-6,CASSPRVLAGDEQFF
TRBJ2-7,TRBV11-3,CASSLYNTYEQYF
TRBJ1-2,TRBV7-3,CASSADGGRVVGYTF
TRBJ2-3,TRBV6-2/TRBV6-3,CASSQSARAPDTQYF
TRBJ2-5,TRBV4-3,CASSQTSGPQETQYF
TRBJ2-3,TRBV9,CAGSVVGLAGDTQYF
TRBJ1-1,TRBV19,CASSLQGTTEAFF
TRBJ2-7,TRBV7-2,CASRPTRGHGSYEQYF
TRBJ1-1,TRBV29-1,CSVLGAAMNTEAFF
TRBJ2-5,TRBV6-5,CASSRFRDRGETQYF
TRBJ2-1,TRBV29-1,CSARLISRTGGVYNEQFF
TRBJ1-1,TRBV18,CASSRDRDFGNTEAFF
TRBJ1-3,TRBV2,CASRLGQFSSGNTIYF
TRBJ2-1,TRBV7-9,CAGGAEQFF
TRBJ2-3,TRBV6-4,CASSEGRGEADTQYF
TRBJ1-2,TRBV2,CASALGGRGNYGYTF
TRBJ1-2,TRBV25-1,CASSERGGYGYTF
TRBJ2-4,TRBV7-6,CASSFSIGGKGKNIQYF
TRBJ2-1,TRBV5-1,CASSQGGGNWEQFF
TRBJ1-5,TRBV2,CASRAGTENQPQHF
TRBJ1-4,TRBV30,CAWNVGGASGEKLFF
TRBJ1-2,TRBV30,CAWSVDRGSGYTF
TRBJ2-3,TRBV19,CASSTWTSGREDTQYF
TRBJ2-2,TRBV27,CASSYYSNTGELFF
TRBJ2-1,TRBV19,CASQWTGDPYNEQFF
TRBJ1-3,TRBV2,CASSEDRVGNTIYF
TRBJ1-2,TRBV7-8,CASSFGDGGYTF
TRBJ2-1,TRBV24-1,CATSDSRLAGIQNEQFF
TRBJ1-2,TRBV18,CASSPPDREFAIDGYTF
TRBJ1-6,TRBV6-5,CASSPDGQGYSPLHF
TRBJ2-2,TRBV18,CASSLIGAGLGELFF
TRBJ1-2,TRBV6-5,CASSYGTGVGYTF
TRBJ1-2,TRBV27,CASSLLLSGGGYTF
TRBJ1-6,TRBV4-2,CASSQDGSDRSSYNSPLHF
TRBJ1-1,TRBV28,CASSLAGRSAEAFF
TRBJ1-1,TRBV11-3,CASSSTGLHTEAFF
TRBJ1-4,TRBV27,CASRTGYVGEKLFF
TRBJ2-3,TRBV5-1,CASSLVASGSGTDTQYF
TRBJ2-1,TRBV4-2,CASSQDAGGYNEQFF
TRBJ2-3,TRBV19,CASSIPPGQGTFTDTQYF
TRBJ2-3,TRBV10-1,CASSLAGADTQYF
TRBJ2-5,TRBV27,CASSWTGRETQYF
TRBJ1-4,TRBV30,CAWSLRFGDRAEKLFF
TRBJ1-3,TRBV5-1,CASSLDVTGGGNTIYF
TRBJ2-2,TRBV5-1,CASSPSGRGGGELFF
TRBJ2-1,TRBV30,CAWSGGTGNEQFF